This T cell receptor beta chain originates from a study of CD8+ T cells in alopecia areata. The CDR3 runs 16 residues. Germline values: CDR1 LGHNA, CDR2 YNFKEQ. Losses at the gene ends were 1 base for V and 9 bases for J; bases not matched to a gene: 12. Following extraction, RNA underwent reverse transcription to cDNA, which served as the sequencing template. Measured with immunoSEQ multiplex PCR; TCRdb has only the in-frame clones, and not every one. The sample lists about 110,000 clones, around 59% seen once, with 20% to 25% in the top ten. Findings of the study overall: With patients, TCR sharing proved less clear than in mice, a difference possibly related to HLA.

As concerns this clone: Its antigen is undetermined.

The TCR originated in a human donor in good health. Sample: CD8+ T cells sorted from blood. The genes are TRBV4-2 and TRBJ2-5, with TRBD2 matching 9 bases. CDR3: CASSQGTSVLPEAQYF. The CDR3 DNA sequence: TGTGCCAGCAGCCAAGGGACTAGCGTTCTCCCGGAGGCCCAGTACTTC.